This TCR beta chain was identified during a study of T-cell reconstitution after alpha-beta-depleted transplantation in children. CDR1 is SGHTA, CDR2 FQGTGA, per germline. This CDR3 spans 13 amino acids. The V and J ends lost 2 bases and 0 bases respectively, with 4 bases between them. The TCRbeta library was prepared with unique molecular identifiers. TCRdb re-derived calls from the PCR reads in MiXCR, one entry per CDR3 protein. Here the sample spans around 370,000 distinct CDR3 sequences, roughly 15% being singletons. The sample holds many counts of this clonotype. The origin of this receptor is a male patient aged 2-15 years who had a stem cell transplant for acute lymphoblastic leukemia, so the T cells may come from the graft donor. The chain employs TRBV7-3 and TRBJ2-5; no definite D call. The starting material was PBMCs, mostly from graft donor cells, obtained 360 days after TCRalphabeta/CD19-depleted stem cell transplant. CDR3 DNA sequence: TGTGCCAGCAGCTTAGGACACCAAGAGACCCAGTACTTC. Amino acid sequence: CASSLGHQETQYF.